This T cell receptor (beta chain) is drawn from a study of T-cell reconstitution after alpha-beta-depleted transplantation in children. This clonotype was seen at least ten times. A TCRbeta library incorporating unique molecular identifiers was prepared. TCRdb recomputed calls from the PCR reads with MiXCR, one row per CDR3 protein. The table has about 230,000 distinct CDR3 sequences, approximately 9.7% seen once. CDR1 SGHRS and CDR2 YFSETQ come from the germline V gene. This CDR3 is built from 13 residues. Trimming stripped 0 bases from V and 5 bases from J, with 8 bases between. The TCR was taken from a human donor who donated a stem cell graft to a child with SCID. V and J are TRBV5-1 and TRBJ2-5, with D hard to call. Sequencing used PBMCs from the stem cell graft donor, obtained from the stem cell graft. DNA of the CDR3: TGCGCCAGCAGCTTGGGGGTAGCTGAGACCCAGTACTTC. Translation gives CASSLGVAETQYF.